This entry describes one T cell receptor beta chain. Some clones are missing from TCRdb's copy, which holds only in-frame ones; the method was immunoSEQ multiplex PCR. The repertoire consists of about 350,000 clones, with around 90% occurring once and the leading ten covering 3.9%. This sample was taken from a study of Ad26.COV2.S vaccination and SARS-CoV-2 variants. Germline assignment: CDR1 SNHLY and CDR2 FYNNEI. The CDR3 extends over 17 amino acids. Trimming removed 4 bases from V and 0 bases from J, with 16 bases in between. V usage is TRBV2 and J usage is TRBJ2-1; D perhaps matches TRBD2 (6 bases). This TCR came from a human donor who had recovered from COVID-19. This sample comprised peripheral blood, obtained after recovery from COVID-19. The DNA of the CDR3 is TGTGCCAGCAGTGGGGGGGTACCCCGAAGCTCCTACAATGAGCAGTTCTTC. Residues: CASSGGVPRSSYNEQFF.